This record looks at one T cell receptor beta chain sequence and its context. Its antigen is undetermined. Looked up from germline, CDR1 is SGDLS and CDR2 is YYNGEE. There are 14 residues in the CDR3. The V gene end was trimmed by 5 bases and the J gene end by 3 bases; junction bases not matched to a gene: 4. These data originate in a study of graft-versus-host responses after intestinal transplantation. Study details: Every recipient underwent anti-thymocyte globulin induction, then tacrolimus and steroids for roughly 3 years.

Regarding the study as a whole: GvH clones were found in recipient marrow; some appeared first in ileum or blood. The study found high graft-versus-host to host-versus-graft clonal ratios in allografts of patients with graft-donor T cell macrochimerism.

TCRdb keeps only in-frame clones here, not all; method: immunoSEQ multiplex PCR. The data show tens of thousands of clones, nearly 90% seen once. The TCR originated in a human donor who was the organ donor for an intestinal transplant. This sample comprised unstimulated CD8+ T cells sorted from spleen or lymph node cells, obtained before transplant. The chain links TRBV9 to TRBJ2-2, with 7 bases fitting TRBD1. The CDR3 loop is CASRQGTDTGELFF. For the CDR3, the DNA is TGTGCCAGCAGACAGGGGACCGACACCGGGGAGCTGTTTTTT.